A single sample gave rise to the 19 T cell receptor beta chains below, sequenced in a study of blood T cells in healthy people across ages. The authors ran a second PCR of roughly 6 to 12 cycles using a sample-barcoded 5' primer and a J-beta primer mix. TCRdb itself ran the 5' RACE reads through MiXCR, one entry per CDR3 protein. The table includes 600,000 to 850,000 distinct CDR3 sequences, approximately 43% detected once. Sequencing was carried out using blood. These receptors came from a woman aged 60-70 years in good health.

The chain links TRBV5-1 to TRBJ2-3; perhaps TRBD2 as D (5 bases). The CDR3 is 17 amino acids. Trimming removed 3 bases at V and 0 bases at J, with 17 bases between. Germline values: CDR1 SGHRS, CDR2 YFSETQ. The CDR3 nucleotides are TGCGCCAGCAGCTCCCACGAAACTAGGTTCAGCACAGATACGCAGTATTTT. Translation: CASSSHETRFSTDTQYF.

The rearrangement links TRBV20-1 to TRBJ2-5, with no clear D. Trimming cost V 3 bases and J 4 bases, with 15 bases left between them. The CDR3 has 14 amino acids. The germline V gene has CDR1 DFQATT and CDR2 SNEGSKA (reference sequence). The CDR3 region is CSARPILAGETQYF. DNA for the CDR3: TGCAGTGCTAGGCCCATTCTGGCAGGAGAGACCCAGTACTTC.

This chain connects TRBV10-3 to TRBJ2-2, with TRBD1 matching 8 bases. Per germline, CDR1 ENHRY and CDR2 SYGVKD. Trimming removed 4 bases from V and 5 bases from J; junction bases left unmatched: 3. The CDR3 is 14 residues long. CDR3 DNA sequence: TGTGCCATCAGTGGGACAGGGTTTACCGGGGAGCTGTTTTTT. Protein sequence: CAISGTGFTGELFF.

The V call is TRBV20-1, the J call TRBJ1-5; TRBD1 is a possible D gene (5 bases). Germline V gives CDR1 DFQATT, CDR2 SNEGSKA (reference sequence). The CDR3 runs 14 residues. With 3 bases removed from V and 2 bases from J, the gap between germline ends came to 11 bases. The CDR3 DNA sequence: TGCAGTGCTAGGAAGGGGACGGGCAATCAGCCCCAGCATTTT. Its translation: CSARKGTGNQPQHF.

The DNA for the CDR3 is TGTGCCAGCAGCCCTACAGGGCCTTCGGGCTACACCTTC. This translates into CASSPTGPSGYTF. The chain employs TRBV12-3 or TRBV12-4 and TRBJ1-2; weak D call: TRBD1 (6 bases). The CDR3 runs to 13 residues. Trimming cost V 6 bases and J 8 bases, with 16 bases left between them.

The chain joins TRBV7-3 to TRBJ2-2, with D perhaps TRBD2 (6 bases). V lost 5 bases to trimming and J lost 3 bases, with 19 bases between them. The CDR3 covers 17 residues. Germline lookup yields CDR1 SGHTA and CDR2 FQGTGA. CDR3 loop: CASSPFMGGYDTGELFF. CDR3 nucleotide sequence: TGTGCCAGCAGCCCCTTTATGGGGGGATATGACACCGGGGAGCTGTTTTTT.

The chain employs TRBV5-1 and TRBJ2-1, with D tentatively TRBD1 (6 bases). V shed 4 bases and J shed 2 bases, with 13 bases lying between them. The CDR3 loop spans 15 amino acids. Germline lookup yields CDR1 SGHRS and CDR2 YFSETQ. The CDR3 bases are TGCGCCAGCAGCGCCCCGGGACAACCCTACAATGAGCAGTTCTTC. Its translation: CASSAPGQPYNEQFF. The full variable domain, its missing parts supplied by reference TRBV5-1 and TRBJ2-1, is KAGVTQTPRYLIKTRGQQVTLSCSPISGHRSVSWYQQTPGQGLQFLFEYFSETQRNKGNFPGRFSGRQFSNSRSEMNVSTLELGDSALYLCASSAPGQPYNEQFFGPGTRLTVL.

CDR3 in amino acids: CAISESGGGGYTF. The DNA for the CDR3 is TGTGCCATCAGTGAGAGCGGAGGGGGCGGCTACACCTTC. The chain links TRBV10-3 to TRBJ1-2; 7 positions agree with TRBD1. Germline V gives CDR1 ENHRY, CDR2 SYGVKD. V shed 2 bases and J 8 bases; nucleotides not matched to a gene: 5. The CDR3 is 13 residues long.

This clonotype was recorded at least ten times. This chain joins TRBV6-5 and TRBJ2-7; D is possibly TRBD2 (6 bases). V was trimmed by 0 bases and J by 1 base, leaving 7 bases between them. This CDR3 contains 14 residues. CDR1 MNHEY and CDR2 SVGAGI come from the germline V gene. In DNA form, the CDR3 reads TGTGCCAGCAGTTACTCGGAGGGTTCCTACGAGCAGTACTTC. Translating it yields CASSYSEGSYEQYF.

This clonotype appeared a few times. The rearrangement joins TRBV20-1 to TRBJ1-2; D might be TRBD1 (5 bases). Looked up from germline, CDR1 is DFQATT and CDR2 is SNEGSKA (reference sequence). The germline V and J ends were trimmed by 5 bases and 6 bases, with 13 bases remaining between them. CDR3 length: 12 amino acids. The CDR3 DNA reads TGCAGTGCTGCTGCAGGGATGGATGGCTACACCTTC. Protein sequence: CSAAAGMDGYTF.

This rearrangement joins TRBV4-1 to TRBJ2-1; unclear D gene. The CDR3 loop spans 17 amino acids. Germline CDR1 is MGHRA and CDR2 is YSYEKL. The V end lost 3 bases, the J end lost 2 bases, and 17 bases lay between the germline ends. The CDR3 is CASSHLLRTKPYNEQFF. As DNA, the CDR3 is TGCGCCAGCAGCCACCTCCTGAGGACCAAACCCTACAATGAGCAGTTCTTC.

This chain connects TRBV6-6 to TRBJ1-4; 11 bases align to TRBD1. The V segment lost 7 bases and the J segment 10 bases; nucleotides outside the gene matches: 11. From germline, CDR1 is MNHNY and CDR2 SVGAGI (reference sequence). The CDR3 is 15 amino acids. This chain's CDR3 is CASTTGTGGSGKLFF. DNA of the CDR3: TGTGCCAGCACCACCGGGACAGGGGGGTCTGGAAAACTGTTTTTT.

This clonotype occurred a few times. The rearrangement uses TRBV4-2 and TRBJ2-5; no clear D gene. The CDR3 is 15 residues long. Trimming took off 0 bases at V and 0 bases at J, with 8 bases between the two ends. Per the germline V gene, CDR1 is LGHNA and CDR2 is YNFKEQ. CDR3 nucleotide sequence: TGTGCCAGCAGCCAAGATTCAGACCACCAAGAGACCCAGTACTTC. Translating it yields CASSQDSDHQETQYF.

This sequence joins TRBV6-1 and TRBJ2-1, with unresolved D. This CDR3 contains 13 residues. Trimming left V 11 bases short and J 0 bases short, with 11 bases between. CDR1 is MNHNS, CDR2 SASEGT, per germline. The CDR3 region is CAVSRSSYNEQFF. The CDR3 DNA sequence: TGTGCCGTCTCACGGAGCTCCTACAATGAGCAGTTCTTC.

The chain is built from TRBV6-5 and TRBJ1-2; 7 bases fit TRBD1. The junction had 11 bases not matched to a gene; V was cut back by 6 bases and J by 4 bases. CDR3 length equals 15 residues. Germline loops: CDR1 MNHEY, CDR2 SVGAGI. In nucleotides, the CDR3 is TGTGCCAGCAGCCAGGGGGGTATCTTTGCCTATGGCTACACCTTC. Translation: CASSQGGIFAYGYTF.

The J gene is TRBJ2-1, the V gene TRBV18; D is uncertain. Germline V gene lookup returns CDR1 KGHSH and CDR2 LQKENI. V was clipped by 8 bases and J by 1 base, with 18 bases between them. The CDR3 has 16 residues. Here the CDR3 reads CASIPLGRNSYNEQFF. In DNA form, the CDR3 reads TGTGCCAGCATCCCTCTAGGGCGGAATTCCTACAATGAGCAGTTCTTC.

The chain couples TRBV10-3 to TRBJ2-3, with 10 bases aligning to TRBD2. From germline, CDR1 is ENHRY and CDR2 SYGVKD. This CDR3 is 16 amino acids long. V dropped 6 bases and J dropped 1; count of bases not matched to a gene: 7. CDR3 coding DNA: TGTGCCATCAGCTCCACTAGCGGGGCCCGCACAGATACGCAGTATTTT. Its protein is CAISSTSGARTDTQYF.

The table lists this clonotype with many counts. The rearrangement links TRBV7-2 to TRBJ2-7; a weak D match, TRBD1 (5 bases). The V gene's germline CDR1 is SGHTA and CDR2 FQGNSA. V dropped 0 bases and J dropped 2 bases, with 8 bases sitting between them. The CDR3 is 14 residues long. The CDR3, as DNA: TGTGCCAGCAGCTTAGCGTCAGGGCCCTACGAGCAGTACTTC. This translates into CASSLASGPYEQYF. Full variable domain (remainder filled in from reference TRBV7-2 and TRBJ2-7): GAGVSQSPSNKVTEKGKDVELRCDPISGHTALYWYRQSLGQGLEFLIYFQGNSAPDKSGLPSDRFSAERTGGSVSTLTIQRTQQEDSAVYLCASSLASGPYEQYFGPGTRLTVT.

The chain combines TRBV3-1 with TRBJ2-7; TRBD2 agrees at 8 bases. The germline gives CDR1 LGHDT, CDR2 YNNKEL (reference sequence). Losses at the gene ends were 0 bases for V and 8 bases for J; bases not matched to a gene: 6. This CDR3 contains 14 residues. CDR3 nucleotide sequence: TGTGCCAGCAGCCAAGATCAGCTAGCGGGTCAGCAGTACTTC. Its protein product is CASSQDQLAGQQYF.